This is a list of T cell receptor beta chains from one sample in a study of blood T cell repertoires in COVID-19. Measured with immunoSEQ multiplex PCR; TCRdb has only the in-frame clones, and not every one. The sample lists about 200,000 clones, nearly 90% seen once, with about a fifth in the top ten. The sample was peripheral blood. These receptors all come from a man aged 55 to 70 with active or convalescent COVID-19. CDR3s include the opening cysteine and the closing phenylalanine or tryptophan. The order of the fields is CDR3 protein, CDR3 DNA, J gene, V gene, clone size, D gene, CDR3 length. The D gene is left open where the match is weak. A row's size may be missing; if present it is once, few, many or a size class.

cdr3_aa: CASSLYGGREQYF; cdr3_nt: TGTGCCAGCAGCTTGTACGGGGGGCGCGAGCAGTACTTC; j_call: TRBJ2-7; v_call: TRBV7-3; clone_size: .; d_call: .; cdr3_length: 13
cdr3_aa: CASSYSSGSGGELFF; cdr3_nt: TGTGCCAGCAGTTACTCGTCAGGGTCGGGCGGGGAGCTGTTTTTT; j_call: TRBJ2-2; v_call: TRBV6-6; clone_size: .; d_call: .; cdr3_length: 15
cdr3_aa: CSVGGSNQPQHF; cdr3_nt: TGCAGCGTTGGTGGCAGCAATCAGCCCCAGCATTTT; j_call: TRBJ1-5; v_call: TRBV29-1; clone_size: .; d_call: .; cdr3_length: 12
cdr3_aa: CAITGRTGGIETQYF; cdr3_nt: TGTGCCATCACCGGACGAACGGGGGGGATAGAGACCCAGTACTTC; j_call: TRBJ2-5; v_call: TRBV10-3; clone_size: .; d_call: TRBD2; cdr3_length: 15
cdr3_aa: CASSLGQSLPYTF; cdr3_nt: TGTGCCAGCAGCTTAGGACAGAGCTTACCCTACACCTTC; j_call: TRBJ1-2; v_call: TRBV7-2; clone_size: .; d_call: .; cdr3_length: 13
cdr3_aa: CASSLTDREYEQYF; cdr3_nt: TGCGCCAGCAGCTTGACGGACAGGGAATACGAGCAGTACTTC; j_call: TRBJ2-7; v_call: TRBV5-1; clone_size: .; d_call: TRBD1; cdr3_length: 14
cdr3_aa: CASSINQGARGYTF; cdr3_nt: TGTGCCAGTAGTATAAATCAGGGGGCGAGAGGCTACACCTTC; j_call: TRBJ1-2; v_call: TRBV19; clone_size: .; d_call: TRBD1; cdr3_length: 14
cdr3_aa: CASSQGVVRNQPQHF; cdr3_nt: TGCGCCAGCAGCCAAGGCGTAGTACGTAATCAGCCCCAGCATTTT; j_call: TRBJ1-5; v_call: TRBV4-1; clone_size: .; d_call: .; cdr3_length: 15
cdr3_aa: CASSPVGGAVNSPLHF; cdr3_nt: TGCGCCAGCAGCCCCGTAGGGGGGGCCGTTAATTCACCCCTCCACTTT; j_call: TRBJ1-6; v_call: TRBV5-1; clone_size: .; d_call: .; cdr3_length: 16
cdr3_aa: CASSLGTSGTDTQYF; cdr3_nt: TGCGCCAGCAGCCTCGGGACTAGCGGCACAGATACGCAGTATTTT; j_call: TRBJ2-3; v_call: TRBV5-1; clone_size: .; d_call: TRBD2; cdr3_length: 15
cdr3_aa: CASSERWGRTDTQYF; cdr3_nt: TGTGCCAGCAGTGAAAGGTGGGGCAGGACAGATACGCAGTATTTT; j_call: TRBJ2-3; v_call: TRBV2; clone_size: once; d_call: .; cdr3_length: 15